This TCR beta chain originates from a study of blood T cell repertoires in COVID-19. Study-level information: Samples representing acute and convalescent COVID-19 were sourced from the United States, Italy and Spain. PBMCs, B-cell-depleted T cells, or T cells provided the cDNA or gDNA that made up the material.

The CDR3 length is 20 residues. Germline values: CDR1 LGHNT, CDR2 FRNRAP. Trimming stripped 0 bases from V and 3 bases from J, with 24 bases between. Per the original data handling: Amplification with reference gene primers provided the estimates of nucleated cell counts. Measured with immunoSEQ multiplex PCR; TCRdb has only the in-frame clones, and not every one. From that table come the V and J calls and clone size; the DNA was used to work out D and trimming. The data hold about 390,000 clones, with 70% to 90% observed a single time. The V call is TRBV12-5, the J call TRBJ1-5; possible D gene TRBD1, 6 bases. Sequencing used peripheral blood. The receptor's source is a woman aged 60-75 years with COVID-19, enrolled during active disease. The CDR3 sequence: CASGLVQGGVGPAVNQPQHF. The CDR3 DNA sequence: TGTGCTAGTGGTTTGGTACAAGGGGGGGTGGGCCCTGCAGTCAATCAGCCCCAGCATTTT.